The next 28 T cell receptor beta chains were all read from a single sample in a study of blood T cells in healthy people across ages. A sample-barcoded 5' primer and a J-beta primer mix were used in a second PCR of roughly 7 to 11 cycles. TCRdb called the 5' RACE reads again in MiXCR, with one record for every CDR3 protein. The sample records almost 300,000 distinct CDR3 sequences, 27% being singletons. The material sequenced was blood. These receptors all come from a woman between 65 and 79 years old in good health.

The J gene is TRBJ2-5, the V gene TRBV7-2; TRBD2 might be the D (5 bases). The V gene lost 5 bases and the J gene lost 11 bases, with 18 bases spanning the gap. Germline V gene sequence: CDR1 SGHTA, CDR2 FQGNSA. This CDR3 is 13 amino acids long. The chain's CDR3 is CASSDYRGYGQYF. In DNA, the CDR3 is TGTGCCAGCAGCGACTACCGTGGGTACGGGCAGTACTTC.

This rearrangement joins TRBV29-1 to TRBJ1-1; D unresolved. V lost 1 base and J lost 8, with 8 bases in between. The CDR3 length is 11 residues. Per the germline V gene, CDR1 is SQVTM and CDR2 is ANQGSEA. CDR3 amino acids: CSVEAWEEAFF. Here the CDR3 DNA reads TGCAGCGTTGAAGCGTGGGAAGAAGCTTTCTTT. Based on the CDR3 plus reference TRBV29-1 and TRBJ1-1, the full variable domain is SAVISQKPSRDICQRGTSLTIQCQVDSQVTMMFWYRQQPGQSLTLIATANQGSEATYESGFVIDKFPISRPNLTFSTLTVSNMSPEDSSIYLCSVEAWEEAFFGQGTRLTVV.

This clonotype was observed many times. The V and J genes are TRBV20-1 and TRBJ2-5; the match to TRBD2 covers 12 bases. This CDR3 is 15 amino acids long. V lost 5 bases, J lost 2 bases, and 6 bases stayed unmatched. Germline V CDR1 and CDR2: DFQATT, SNEGSKA (reference sequence). CDR3 DNA sequence: TGCAGTGCTCATCGGACTAGCGGGATACAAGAGACCCAGTACTTC. The encoded protein is CSAHRTSGIQETQYF.

This chain joins TRBV7-9 and TRBJ1-5; unclear D gene. The germline CDR1 and CDR2 sequences are SEHNR and FQNEAQ (reference sequence). The ends were cut back, 1 base at V and 9 bases at J, with 7 bases in the middle. The CDR3 runs to 12 residues. CDR3 sequence (DNA): TGTGCCAGCAGCTTAGGGGGTGCGCCCCAGCATTTT. It specifies CASSLGGAPQHF.

Points on this clonotype: A read error may account for a junction end that differs from germline. The chain carries TRBV28 and TRBJ2-6, with 9 bases that match TRBD1. The CDR3 is 15 amino acids. CDR1 MDHEN and CDR2 SYDVKM come from the germline V gene. CDR3 loop: CASTLQGAGANVLTF. Written as DNA, the CDR3 is TGTGCCAGCACTTTACAGGGGGCCGGGGCCAACGTCCTGACTTTC.

The table lists this clonotype with many counts. The chain links TRBV29-1 to TRBJ2-5; 7 bases align to TRBD2. V gave up 7 bases and J gave up 2 bases; unmatched junction bases: 7. This CDR3 is 13 amino acids long. Germline lookup yields CDR1 SQVTM and CDR2 ANQGSEA. Here the CDR3 DNA reads TGCAGCGCACACCCGGGGGGTCAAGAGACCCAGTACTTC. Translation gives CSAHPGGQETQYF.

This clonotype occurred many times. The rearrangement joins TRBV5-1 to TRBJ2-5; tentatively, D is TRBD1 or TRBD2 (6 bases each). Germline CDR1 is SGHRS and CDR2 is YFSETQ. CDR3 size: 16 residues. Trimming took 6 bases from V and 1 from J, leaving 19 bases between them. CDR3 nucleotides: TGCGCCAGCACCCGTTTGGGGGGCGCAGCCCAAGAGACCCAGTACTTC. Amino acids: CASTRLGGAAQETQYF.

This clonotype has more than one count but fewer than ten. The V and J genes are TRBV7-2 and TRBJ1-1; TRBD1 agrees at 7 bases. Trimming at V came to 0 bases and at J to 5 bases, leaving 6 bases not matched to a gene. The CDR3 is 15 residues long. CDR1 SGHTA and CDR2 FQGNSA come from the germline V gene. CDR3 sequence (DNA): TGTGCCAGCAGCTTAGCCAGGGGGGGGGGAACTGAAGCTTTCTTT. This gives the protein CASSLARGGGTEAFF.

The rearrangement uses TRBV21-1 and TRBJ2-5; TRBD2, the D gene given by the table, was not confirmed from the DNA. The DNA matches TRBJ2-1 better at its end, which makes the J call doubtful. TRBV21-1 is reported as a pseudogene. CDR3 length: 19 amino acids. CDR3 sequence reads: CASILQTSGNAPSYNEQFF. DNA for the CDR3: TGTGCCAGCATCCTCCAAACTAGCGGGAATGCGCCGTCCTACAATGAGCAGTTCTTC.

This clonotype appeared a few times. This chain connects TRBV7-6 to TRBJ2-7, with 10 bases that match TRBD1. Germline V gene lookup returns CDR1 SGHVS and CDR2 FNYEAQ. J lost 3 bases, V lost 1 base, and 15 bases had no gene match. CDR3 length: 19 residues. CDR3 bases: TGTGCCAGCAGCTTAGGACAGGGGGCCTTACCCGGGCATTACTACGAGCAGTACTTC. Translated: CASSLGQGALPGHYYEQYF.

The V gene is TRBV28, the J gene TRBJ2-4; D remains ambiguous. Trimming took 5 bases from V and 9 from J, leaving 14 bases between them. CDR3 length: 13 amino acids. Looked up from germline, CDR1 is MDHEN and CDR2 is SYDVKM. CDR3 DNA: TGTGCCAGCAGTCCCAGTGGTTTGGGCATTCAGTACTTC. It encodes CASSPSGLGIQYF.

This clonotype is a singleton in its sample. The rearrangement uses TRBV9 and TRBJ2-1; TRBD2 matches 10 bases. V shed 1 base and J 7 bases; nucleotides not matched to a gene: 8. Germline values: CDR1 SGDLS, CDR2 YYNGEE. The CDR3 covers 16 residues. CDR3 coding DNA: TGTGCCAGCAGCGTATCCCCCGGACTAGCGGTGAATGAGCAGTTCTTC. It translates to CASSVSPGLAVNEQFF.

This clonotype was detected ten times or more. The chain has TRBV5-1 and TRBJ2-5; possible D gene TRBD1, 5 bases. V gave up 2 bases and J gave up 2 bases, with 7 bases separating them. CDR1 SGHRS and CDR2 YFSETQ come from the germline V gene. The length of the CDR3 is 13 residues. CDR3 protein: CASSLDRQETQYF. CDR3 coding DNA: TGCGCCAGCAGCTTAGACAGACAAGAGACCCAGTACTTC. The full variable domain, rest sourced from reference TRBV5-1 and TRBJ2-5, is KAGVTQTPRYLIKTRGQQVTLSCSPISGHRSVSWYQQTPGQGLQFLFEYFSETQRNKGNFPGRFSGRQFSNSRSEMNVSTLELGDSALYLCASSLDRQETQYFGPGTRLLVL.

This clonotype was observed a few times. The chain carries TRBV6-2 or TRBV6-3 and TRBJ2-7; no clear D. Trimming removed 2 bases from V and 0 bases from J, with 14 bases in between. The V gene's germline CDR1 is MNHEY and CDR2 SVGEGT. This CDR3 has 16 amino acids. The CDR3 sequence: CASSYVPWASSYEQYF. DNA of the CDR3: TGTGCCAGCAGTTACGTGCCTTGGGCCTCCTCCTACGAGCAGTACTTC.

CDR3: CASSEADTQYF. DNA of the CDR3: TGTGCCAGCAGTGAGGCAGATACGCAGTATTTT. This rearrangement joins TRBV6-5 to TRBJ2-3; no clear D gene. The CDR3 runs to 11 residues. V was clipped by 5 bases and J by 4 bases, with 4 bases between them. The germline CDR1 and CDR2 sequences are MNHEY and SVGAGI.

In DNA form, the CDR3 reads TGCAGCGTTGAGACCCTGAGCTCCTACGAGCAGTACTTC. Translation: CSVETLSSYEQYF. This rearrangement joins TRBV29-1 to TRBJ2-7; D is ambiguous. The V gene lost 3 bases and the J gene lost 0 bases, with 9 bases spanning the gap. The germline CDR1 and CDR2 sequences are SQVTM and ANQGSEA. The CDR3 has 13 amino acids.

This clonotype was detected ten times or more. The V gene is TRBV28, the J gene TRBJ1-1; D unclear. Trimming cost V 5 bases and J 6 bases, with 19 bases left between them. CDR1 and CDR2 from the germline V gene are MDHEN and SYDVKM. This CDR3 spans 15 amino acids. The CDR3 protein is CASSPPPVGDAEAFF. CDR3 bases: TGTGCCAGCAGTCCCCCCCCCGTCGGGGATGCTGAAGCTTTCTTT.

This clonotype was observed a handful of times. The chain employs TRBV5-1 and TRBJ1-1; possibly TRBD1 for D (6 bases). CDR3 length equals 14 residues. V lost 7 bases, J lost 4 bases, and 17 bases lay in between. The germline V gene encodes CDR1 SGHRS and CDR2 YFSETQ. The CDR3 nucleotides read TGCGCCAGCTCCCCTCGTGAGGGGGGCACTGAAGCTTTCTTT. Translated, it gives CASSPREGGTEAFF.

A remark on this clonotype: One end of the junction does not line up with germline, which may come from a read error. This chain links TRBV19 with TRBJ2-1; D call uncertain. This CDR3 has 13 residues. The germline CDR1 and CDR2 sequences are LNHDA and SQIVND (reference sequence). The CDR3 DNA is TGTGCCAGTAATCAAAATGCCTACAGTGAGCAGTTCTTC. This sequence encodes CASNQNAYSEQFF.

The chain couples TRBV20-1 to TRBJ2-7, with D perhaps being TRBD1 or TRBD2 (6 bases each). V was cut by 7 bases and J by 9 bases, with 22 bases left in between. CDR3 length equals 13 residues. Per the germline V gene, CDR1 is DFQATT and CDR2 is SNEGSKA (reference sequence). CDR3 amino acids: CSVTREVQDRQYF. The CDR3 DNA reads as TGCAGTGTAACGAGGGAGGTCCAGGACAGGCAGTACTTC.

This clonotype was observed a handful of times. J is TRBJ2-1 and V is TRBV28; 9 bases line up with TRBD2. Germline V CDR1 and CDR2: MDHEN, SYDVKM. After removal of 6 bases from V and 7 bases from J, the junction contained 10 bases not matched to a gene. This CDR3 is built from 15 residues. The CDR3 DNA reads as TGTGCCAGCAGCCGGTGGGCGGGAGGGTGGAATGAGCAGTTCTTC. It yields the protein CASSRWAGGWNEQFF.

J is TRBJ2-7 and V is TRBV5-6; possible D gene TRBD2, 6 bases. Germline V gene data show CDR1 as SGHDT and CDR2 as YYEEEE. The ends were cut back, 4 bases at V and 6 bases at J, with 14 bases in the middle. CDR3 length equals 13 residues. The CDR3 spells CASSHPRRGEQYF. The CDR3 nucleotides are TGTGCCAGCAGCCACCCTCGGCGGGGCGAGCAGTACTTC.

This clonotype came up a few times. The gene calls are TRBV6-2 or TRBV6-3 and TRBJ2-2, with D hard to call. Germline V lookup: CDR1 MNHEY, CDR2 SVGEGT. The CDR3 consists of 15 residues. Trimming left V 2 bases short and J 0 bases short, with 7 bases between. The CDR3 region has the DNA TGTGCCAGCAGTTACGTCCACCCGAACACCGGGGAGCTGTTTTTT. Protein sequence: CASSYVHPNTGELFF.

This chain joins TRBV28 and TRBJ1-3; maybe TRBD1 (6 bases). Trimming shortened V by 5 bases and J by 1 base, and 12 bases separated the two germline ends. CDR1 and CDR2 (germline): MDHEN, SYDVKM. This CDR3 has 15 amino acids. CDR3 DNA sequence: TGTGCCAGCAGTCCGTTTAGGGGGTCTGGAAACACCATATATTTT. Its translation: CASSPFRGSGNTIYF.

In this sample, this clonotype turned up a few times. In this CDR3 the conserved last residue, phenylalanine or tryptophan, is missing, so a read error is likely. The CDR3 sequence is CASSYQAGIYEQYL. The CDR3 nucleotides read TGTGCCAGCAGTTACCAAGCGGGTATTTACGAGCAGTACCTC. This chain connects TRBV6-6 to TRBJ2-7; possibly TRBD2 for D (6 bases). The CDR3 sequence is 14 residues long. Trimming took off 2 bases at V and 4 bases at J, with 12 bases between the two ends. The germline CDR1 and CDR2 sequences are MNHNY and SVGAGI (reference sequence).

This chain uses TRBV12-3 or TRBV12-4 with TRBJ1-2; D remains unclear. This CDR3 has 14 amino acids. V was shortened by 6 bases and J by 5 bases, with 16 bases between the two germline ends. CDR3 DNA sequence: TGTGCCAGCAGCCCCCCCCCTTTGGAGTATGGCTACACCTTC. Its translation is CASSPPPLEYGYTF.

The rearrangement links TRBV3-1 to TRBJ2-5; TRBD2 aligns across 8 bases. The DNA end favors TRBJ2-1, so the J call may be wrong. The CDR3 is made up of 16 amino acids. Germline assignment: CDR1 LGHDT and CDR2 YNNKEL (reference sequence). In DNA, the CDR3 is TGTGCCAGCAGCCAAGTCCTAGCGGGCCTTTACAATGAGCAGTTCTTC. Translation: CASSQVLAGLYNEQFF.

The table lists this clonotype with a few counts. V is TRBV20-1 and J is TRBJ2-2, with unresolved D. Between the trimmed V and J ends, which lost 6 bases and 6 bases, there was a span of 14 bases. This CDR3 has 13 residues. The germline V gene encodes CDR1 DFQATT and CDR2 SNEGSKA (reference sequence). This CDR3 is CSARESIAGELFF. In nucleotides, the CDR3 is TGCAGTGCGCGCGAATCTATCGCCGGGGAGCTGTTTTTT.